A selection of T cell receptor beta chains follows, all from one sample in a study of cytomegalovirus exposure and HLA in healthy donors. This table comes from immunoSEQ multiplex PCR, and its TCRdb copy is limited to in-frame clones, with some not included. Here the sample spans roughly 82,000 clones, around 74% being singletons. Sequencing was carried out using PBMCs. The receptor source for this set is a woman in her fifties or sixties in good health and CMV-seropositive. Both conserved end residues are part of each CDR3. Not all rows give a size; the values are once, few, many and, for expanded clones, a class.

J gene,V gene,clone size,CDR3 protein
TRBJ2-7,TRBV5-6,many,CASSLTRLPREQYF
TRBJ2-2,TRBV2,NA,CASSKRTRTSGSLFTGELFF
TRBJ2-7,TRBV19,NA,CASRLGLTGGEQYF
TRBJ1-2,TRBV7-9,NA,CAWGGDRFNYGYTF
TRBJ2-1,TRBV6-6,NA,CASRDPGGNEQFF
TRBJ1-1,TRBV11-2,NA,CASSFTGFTEAFF
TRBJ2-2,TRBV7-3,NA,CASSLGSGVGELFF
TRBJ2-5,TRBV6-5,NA,CASRGQVGETQYF
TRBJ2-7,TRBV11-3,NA,CASSLSLGQGDYEQYF
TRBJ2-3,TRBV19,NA,CASSILAGRTSTDTQYF
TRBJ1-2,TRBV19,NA,CASSMLGQGAGYTF
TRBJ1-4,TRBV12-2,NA,CASRPRDRDRIIEKLFF
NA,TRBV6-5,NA,CASSTGSTYEQYF
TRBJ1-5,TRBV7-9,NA,CASSSVQPQGPQHF
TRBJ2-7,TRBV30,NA,CAWSGGGRNAYEQYF
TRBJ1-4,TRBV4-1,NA,CASSQGDRVFEKLFF
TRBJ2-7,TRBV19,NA,CASSTLAAPHEQYF
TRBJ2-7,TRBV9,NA,CASSVGRFRTGGCYEQYF
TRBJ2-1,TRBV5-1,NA,CASGGREYNEQFF
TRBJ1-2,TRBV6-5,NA,CASSLTDNYGYTF
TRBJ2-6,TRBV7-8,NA,CASSLAVGLGAGANVLTF
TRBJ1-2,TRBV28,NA,CASSSSGTGRADYTF
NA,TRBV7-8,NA,CASSTGTVYEQYF
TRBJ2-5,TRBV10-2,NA,CASKFGGAGAETQYF
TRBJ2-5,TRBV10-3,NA,CAISESPGETQYF
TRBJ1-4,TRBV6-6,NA,CASRRDRTNEKLFF
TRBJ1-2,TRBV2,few,CASSPKTDNYGYTF
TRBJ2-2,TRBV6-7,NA,CASSPQGYTGELFF
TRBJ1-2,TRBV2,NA,CASSPVGNYGYTF
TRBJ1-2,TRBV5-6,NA,CASRIRVRDYGYTF
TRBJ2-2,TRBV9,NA,CASSVVGQGTAGELFF
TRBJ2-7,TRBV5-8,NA,CASSLGPAGAEQYF
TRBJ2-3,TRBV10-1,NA,CASSELLAGGDTQYF
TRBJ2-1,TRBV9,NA,CASSVHRGQREQFF
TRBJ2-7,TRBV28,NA,CASSLQLSEQYF
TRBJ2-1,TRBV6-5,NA,CASSPERGSYNEQFF
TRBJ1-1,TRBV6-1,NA,CASSENRVTEAFF
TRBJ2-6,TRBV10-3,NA,CAISEGDRVVAGANVLTF
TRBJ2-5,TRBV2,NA,CASSEPLAGPQETQYF
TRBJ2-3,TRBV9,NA,CASSVGLAGNTDTQYF
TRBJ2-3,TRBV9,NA,CASRKRPGLPFPNLTDTQYF
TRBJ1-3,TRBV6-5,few,CAPLWRNTIYF
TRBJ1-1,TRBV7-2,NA,CASSLVAGRTEAFF
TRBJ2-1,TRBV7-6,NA,CASSKQVAYNEQFF
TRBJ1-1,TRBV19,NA,CASSPDRVTEAFF
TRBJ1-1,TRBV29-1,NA,CSVWRGGWTEAFF
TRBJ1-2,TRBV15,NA,CATSRDQLEGYTF
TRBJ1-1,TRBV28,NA,CASRETVTEAFF
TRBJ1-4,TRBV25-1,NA,CASSDSGRGFDNEKLFF
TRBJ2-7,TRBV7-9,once,CASSLSYEQYF
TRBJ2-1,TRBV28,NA,CASRIGGVGYNEQFF
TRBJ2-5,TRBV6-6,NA,CASSPRYQETQYF
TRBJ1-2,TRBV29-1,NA,CSVEGALSGHGYTF
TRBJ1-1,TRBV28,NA,CASSRQGTEAFF
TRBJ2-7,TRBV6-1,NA,CASTSGSSYEQYF